The TCR beta chain under discussion was sequenced for a study of beta chain features in type 1 diabetes. cDNA synthesis used the whole RNA isolate, giving expressed TCRB sequences. Clones were read by immunoSEQ multiplex PCR, and TCRdb kept only the in-frame ones, dropping some. The sample holds a few hundred thousand clones, 13% to 15% seen once. V was clipped by 7 bases and J by 13 bases, with 17 bases between them. The CDR3 loop spans 13 amino acids. Germline-derived CDR1 and CDR2 are MNHNS and SASEGT. Study-level results: TCRB CDR3s from Type 1 diabetes patients were moderately but significantly shorter in all four CD4+ subsets.

Worth noting for this clone: Antigen: not known.

The sequencing input was central memory CD4+ T cells from blood. The genes are TRBV6-1 and TRBJ1-6; possibly TRBD1 for D (5 bases). This sequence originates from a man aged 30 to 39 in good health. The CDR3 sequence: CASKGQPGFPLHF. CDR3 DNA: TGTGCCAGCAAGGGTCAGCCAGGGTTCCCCCTCCACTTT.